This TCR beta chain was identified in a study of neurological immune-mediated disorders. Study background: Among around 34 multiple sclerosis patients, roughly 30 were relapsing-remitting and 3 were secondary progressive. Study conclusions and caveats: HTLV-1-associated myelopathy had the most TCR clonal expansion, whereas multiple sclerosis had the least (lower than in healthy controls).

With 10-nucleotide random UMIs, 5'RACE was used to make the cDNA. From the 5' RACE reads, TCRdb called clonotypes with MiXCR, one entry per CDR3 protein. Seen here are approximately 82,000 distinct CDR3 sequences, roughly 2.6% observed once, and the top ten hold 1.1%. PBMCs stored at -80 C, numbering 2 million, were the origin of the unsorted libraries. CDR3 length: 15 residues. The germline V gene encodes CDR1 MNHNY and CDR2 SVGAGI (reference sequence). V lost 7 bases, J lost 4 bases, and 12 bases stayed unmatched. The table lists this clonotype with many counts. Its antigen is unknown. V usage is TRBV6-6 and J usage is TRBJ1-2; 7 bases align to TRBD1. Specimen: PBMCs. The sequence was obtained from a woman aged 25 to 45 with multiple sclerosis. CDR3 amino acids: CASNRQGDRGYGYTF. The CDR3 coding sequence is TGTGCCAGCAATAGACAGGGAGACCGCGGCTATGGCTACACCTTC.